These T cell receptor beta chains were read from a single sample in a study of T cell changes during pregnancy in multiple sclerosis. Assay used: immunoSEQ multiplex PCR; TCRdb lists only in-frame clones, some missing. Of approximately 42,000 clones in the sample, about 85% are singletons; the top ten hold around 0.6%. The sample consisted of CD4+ T cells from peripheral blood mononuclear cells, taken before pregnancy. These receptors were taken from a female donor with multiple sclerosis, enrolled in a pregnancy study. CDR3s include the opening cysteine and the closing phenylalanine or tryptophan. The size field is filled for only some rows; it gives once, few, many or a size class.

v_gene	j_gene	abundance	CDR3aa
TRBV5-1	TRBJ2-3	few	CASSLVGLAGADTQYF
TRBV7-8	TRBJ1-1	.	CASSTRGQGALKTEAFF
TRBV11-2	TRBJ1-4	.	CASSLDYSGGEKLFF
TRBV5-1	TRBJ2-1	.	CASSRTGLGDNEQFF
TRBV5-1	TRBJ2-7	.	CASSFSSYEQYF
TRBV6-1	TRBJ1-1	.	CASSVDRGPAEAFF
TRBV11-2	TRBJ1-2	.	CASSALTGKEGYGYTF
TRBV7-2	TRBJ1-2	.	CASSLALRGNNYGYTF
TRBV5-4	TRBJ2-3	.	CASSLGQGTSTDTQYF
TRBV5-1	TRBJ1-2	medium-sized	CASSLGRENYGYTF
TRBV7-8	TRBJ1-1	.	CASTPGWGRRNTEAFF
TRBV6-5	TRBJ2-2	.	CASRASGEGVGELFF
TRBV30	TRBJ1-2	.	CAWSAGDYGYTF
TRBV19	TRBJ2-5	.	CASRTRQGEETQYF
TRBV19	TRBJ1-1	few	CASKLGQVNTEAFF
TRBV7-6	TRBJ2-1	.	CASSLAEGLGSASSYNEQFF
TRBV13	TRBJ2-3	.	CASSLKRESTDTQYF
TRBV29-1	TRBJ2-6	.	CSALAEGPGVLTF
TRBV11-2	TRBJ2-1	.	CASSLGLAEYNEQFF
TRBV11-2	TRBJ2-7	.	CASSLARYSYEQYF
TRBV10-3	TRBJ1-3	.	CAITLDSSGNTIYF
TRBV25-1	TRBJ1-1	once	CASGRTGLNTEAFF
TRBV30	TRBJ1-2	once	CAWRRAGRDGYTF
TRBV5-1	TRBJ1-3	.	CASSLGRDYNTIYF
TRBV7-9	TRBJ2-2	.	CASSAPLRDTGELFF
TRBV25-1	TRBJ1-2	.	CASSFQSYGYTF
TRBV6-1	TRBJ1-2	.	CASWDRGPYGYTF
TRBV4-3	TRBJ2-5	.	CASSPWGLRGTQYF
TRBV6-6	TRBJ1-4	.	CASRLRLRGRREKLFF
TRBV6-6	TRBJ2-3	.	CASSRTSGRDTQYF